This paragraph reports one T cell receptor beta chain. Its antigen is unidentified. V shed 5 bases and J 6 bases; nucleotides not matched to a gene: 4. Germline V gene data show CDR1 as MNHNS and CDR2 as SASEGT. CDR3 length: 14 amino acids. TCRdb re-called the reads with MiXCR, one entry per CDR3 protein. Counted here are some 900,000 distinct CDR3 sequences, approximately 30% occurring once; the ten biggest clones make up over 10%. The sample originates from a study of T cell repertoires in cytomegalovirus infection. Study-level information: The study used recently identified HLA-C-restricted and well-studied HLA-B-restricted CMV epitopes. It was the public TCR beta signatures that indicated both CMV infection and matching HLA type.

This chain joins TRBV6-1 and TRBJ1-5; TRBD1 agrees at 10 bases. The receptor was isolated from a human donor in good health (CMV status not recorded). Some clones in this sample may be carry-over from other donors' samples. Sequences were derived from cultured CD8+ T cells from PBMCs, sampled from culture after CMV antigen stimulation. Here the CDR3 DNA reads TGTGCCAGCAGTCGGGACAGGGGAGTTCAGCCCCAGCATTTT. It codes for CASSRDRGVQPQHF.